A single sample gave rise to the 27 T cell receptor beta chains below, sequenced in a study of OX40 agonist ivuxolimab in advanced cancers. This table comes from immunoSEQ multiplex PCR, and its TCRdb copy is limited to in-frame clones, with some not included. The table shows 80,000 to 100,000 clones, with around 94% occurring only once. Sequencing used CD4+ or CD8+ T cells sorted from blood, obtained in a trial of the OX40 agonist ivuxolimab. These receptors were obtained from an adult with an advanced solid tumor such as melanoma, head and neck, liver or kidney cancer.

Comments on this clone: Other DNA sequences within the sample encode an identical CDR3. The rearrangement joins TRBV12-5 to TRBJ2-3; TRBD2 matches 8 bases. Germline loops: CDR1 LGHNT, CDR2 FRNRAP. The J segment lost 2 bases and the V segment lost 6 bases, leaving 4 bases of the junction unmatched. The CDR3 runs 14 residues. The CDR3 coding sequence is TGTGCTAGTGGACGTGGACTAGCCACAGATACGCAGTATTTT. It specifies CASGRGLATDTQYF.

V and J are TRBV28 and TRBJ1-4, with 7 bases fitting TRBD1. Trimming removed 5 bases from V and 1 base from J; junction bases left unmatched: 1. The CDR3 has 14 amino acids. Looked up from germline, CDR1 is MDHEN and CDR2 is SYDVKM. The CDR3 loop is CASSQGGTNEKLFF. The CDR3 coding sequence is TGTGCCAGCAGTCAGGGGGGAACTAATGAAAAACTGTTTTTT. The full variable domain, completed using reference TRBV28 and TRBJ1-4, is DVKVTQSSRYLVKRTGEKVFLECVQDMDHENMFWYRQDPGLGLRLIYFSYDVKMKEKGDIPEGYSVSREKKERFSLILESASTNQTSMYLCASSQGGTNEKLFFGSGTQLSVL.

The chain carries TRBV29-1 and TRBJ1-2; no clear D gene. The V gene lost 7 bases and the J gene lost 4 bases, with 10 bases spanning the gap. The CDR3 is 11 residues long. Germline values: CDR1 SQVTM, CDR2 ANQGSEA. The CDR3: CSAAGTYGYTF. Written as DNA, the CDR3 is TGCAGCGCCGCGGGCACCTATGGCTACACCTTC. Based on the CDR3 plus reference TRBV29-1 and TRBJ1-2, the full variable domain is SAVISQKPSRDICQRGTSLTIQCQVDSQVTMMFWYRQQPGQSLTLIATANQGSEATYESGFVIDKFPISRPNLTFSTLTVSNMSPEDSSIYLCSAAGTYGYTFGSGTRLTVV.

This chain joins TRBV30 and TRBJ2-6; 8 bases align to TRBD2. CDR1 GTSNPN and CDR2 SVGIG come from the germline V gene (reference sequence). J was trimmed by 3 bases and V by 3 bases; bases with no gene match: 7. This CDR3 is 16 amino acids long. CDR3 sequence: CAWSLGLVGGANVLTF. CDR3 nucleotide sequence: TGTGCCTGGAGCTTGGGACTAGTCGGTGGGGCCAACGTCCTGACTTTC.

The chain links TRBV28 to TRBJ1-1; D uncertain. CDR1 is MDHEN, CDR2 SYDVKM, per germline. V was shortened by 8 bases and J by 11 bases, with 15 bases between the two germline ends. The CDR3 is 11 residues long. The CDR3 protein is CASRSREGAFF. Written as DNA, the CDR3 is TGTGCCAGCCGATCAAGGGAGGGTGCTTTCTTT.

Here the CDR3 reads CASRAGQAVRDEQFF. The CDR3 DNA sequence: TGTGCCAGCAGGGCTGGACAGGCCGTCCGGGATGAGCAGTTCTTC. The V and J genes are TRBV6-1 and TRBJ2-1; 7 nucleotides agree with TRBD1. Germline V gene sequence: CDR1 MNHNS, CDR2 SASEGT. This CDR3 is built from 15 residues. Trimming at V came to 6 bases and at J to 8 bases, leaving 13 bases not matched to a gene.

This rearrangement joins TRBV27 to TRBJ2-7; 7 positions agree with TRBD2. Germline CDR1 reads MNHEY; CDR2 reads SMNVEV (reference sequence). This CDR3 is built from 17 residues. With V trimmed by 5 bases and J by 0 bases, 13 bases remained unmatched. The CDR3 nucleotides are TGTGCCAGCAGTCCGGCCCCGGGACTAAGGAGCTCCTACGAGCAGTACTTC. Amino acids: CASSPAPGLRSSYEQYF.

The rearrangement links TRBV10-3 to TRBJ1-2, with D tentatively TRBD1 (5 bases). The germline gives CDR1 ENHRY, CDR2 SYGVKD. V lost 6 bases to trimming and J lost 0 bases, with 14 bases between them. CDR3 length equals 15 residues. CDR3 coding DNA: TGTGCCATCAGCCCCCGGGACGCAGCTAACTATGGCTACACCTTC. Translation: CAISPRDAANYGYTF.

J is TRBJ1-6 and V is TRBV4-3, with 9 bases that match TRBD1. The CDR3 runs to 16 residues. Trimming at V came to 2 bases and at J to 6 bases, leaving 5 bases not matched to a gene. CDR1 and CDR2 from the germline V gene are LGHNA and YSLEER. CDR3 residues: CASSQKGQGRNSPLHF. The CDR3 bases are TGCGCCAGCAGCCAAAAGGGACAGGGTCGTAATTCACCCCTCCACTTT.

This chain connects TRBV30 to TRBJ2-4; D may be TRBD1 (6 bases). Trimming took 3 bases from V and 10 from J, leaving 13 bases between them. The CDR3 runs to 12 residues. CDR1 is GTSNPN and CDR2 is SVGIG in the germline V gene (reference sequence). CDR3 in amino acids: CAWSGAGEIQYF. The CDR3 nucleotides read TGTGCCTGGAGCGGCGCAGGGGAGATTCAGTACTTC.

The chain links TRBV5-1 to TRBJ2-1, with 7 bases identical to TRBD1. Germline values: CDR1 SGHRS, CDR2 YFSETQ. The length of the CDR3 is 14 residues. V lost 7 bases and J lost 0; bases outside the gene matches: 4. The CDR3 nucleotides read TGCGCCAGCCAAAGGGACAGCTCCTACAATGAGCAGTTCTTC. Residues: CASQRDSSYNEQFF.

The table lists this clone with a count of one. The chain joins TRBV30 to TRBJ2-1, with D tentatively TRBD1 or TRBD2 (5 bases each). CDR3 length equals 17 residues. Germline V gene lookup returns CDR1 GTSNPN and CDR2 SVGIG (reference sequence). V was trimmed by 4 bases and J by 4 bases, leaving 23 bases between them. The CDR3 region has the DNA TGTGCCTGGAAGATCTTCGGGGACCCCCTTCATTACAATGAGCAGTTCTTC. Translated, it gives CAWKIFGDPLHYNEQFF.

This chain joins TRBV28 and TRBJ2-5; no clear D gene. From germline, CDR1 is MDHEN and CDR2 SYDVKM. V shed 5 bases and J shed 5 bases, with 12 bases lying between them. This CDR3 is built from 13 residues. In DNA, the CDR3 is TGTGCCAGCAGTATCATCGACCGGGAGACCCAGTACTTC. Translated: CASSIIDRETQYF.

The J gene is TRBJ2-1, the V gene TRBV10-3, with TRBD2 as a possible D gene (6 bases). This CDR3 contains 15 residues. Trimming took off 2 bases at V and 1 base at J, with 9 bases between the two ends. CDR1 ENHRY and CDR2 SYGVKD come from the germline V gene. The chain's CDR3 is CAISERSGSYNEQFF. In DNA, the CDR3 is TGTGCCATCAGTGAGCGGAGCGGGTCCTACAATGAGCAGTTCTTC.

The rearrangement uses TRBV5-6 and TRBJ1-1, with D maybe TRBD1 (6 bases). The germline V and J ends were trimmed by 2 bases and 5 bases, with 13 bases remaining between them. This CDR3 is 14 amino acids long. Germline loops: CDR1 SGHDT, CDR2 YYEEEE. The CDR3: CASSFWQGQTEAFF. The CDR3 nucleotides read TGTGCCAGCAGCTTCTGGCAGGGGCAAACTGAAGCTTTCTTT.

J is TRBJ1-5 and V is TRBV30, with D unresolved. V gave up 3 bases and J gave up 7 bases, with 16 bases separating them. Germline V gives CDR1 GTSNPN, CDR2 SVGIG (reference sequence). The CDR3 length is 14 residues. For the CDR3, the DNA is TGTGCCTGGAGGGGAACGGGCTCTGGGCAGCCCCAGCATTTT. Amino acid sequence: CAWRGTGSGQPQHF.

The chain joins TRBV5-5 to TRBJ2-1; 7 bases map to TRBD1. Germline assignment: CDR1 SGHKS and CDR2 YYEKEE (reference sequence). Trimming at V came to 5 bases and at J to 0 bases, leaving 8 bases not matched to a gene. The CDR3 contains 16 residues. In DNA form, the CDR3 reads TGTGCCAGCAGGGAAGGACAGGCGAGCTCCTACAATGAGCAGTTCTTC. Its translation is CASREGQASSYNEQFF.

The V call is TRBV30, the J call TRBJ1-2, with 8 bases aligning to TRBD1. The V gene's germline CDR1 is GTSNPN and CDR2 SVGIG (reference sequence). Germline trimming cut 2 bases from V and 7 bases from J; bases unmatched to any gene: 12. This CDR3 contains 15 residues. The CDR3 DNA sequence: TGTGCCTGGAGTCATCCTCCAGGGGGCGGCATTGGCTACACCTTC. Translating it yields CAWSHPPGGGIGYTF.

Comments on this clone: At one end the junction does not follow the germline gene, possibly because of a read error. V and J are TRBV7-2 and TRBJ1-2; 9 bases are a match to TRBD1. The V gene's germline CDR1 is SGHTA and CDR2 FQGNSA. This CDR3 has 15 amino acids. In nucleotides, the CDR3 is TGTGCCAGCAGCCTAGCCGGGACAGGGATATATGGCTACACCTTC. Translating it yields CASSLAGTGIYGYTF. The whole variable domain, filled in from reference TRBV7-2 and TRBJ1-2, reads GAGVSQSPSNKVTEKGKDVELRCDPISGHTALYWYRQSLGQGLEFLIYFQGNSAPDKSGLPSDRFSAERTGGSVSTLTIQRTQQEDSAVYLCASSLAGTGIYGYTFGSGTRLTVV.

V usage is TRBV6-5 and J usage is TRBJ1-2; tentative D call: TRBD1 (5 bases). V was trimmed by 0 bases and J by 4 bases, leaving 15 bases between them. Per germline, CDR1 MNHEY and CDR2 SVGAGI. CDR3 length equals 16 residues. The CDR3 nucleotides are TGTGCCAGCAGTTACTCTGGACATTTTCGAAGCTATGGCTACACCTTC. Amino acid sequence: CASSYSGHFRSYGYTF.

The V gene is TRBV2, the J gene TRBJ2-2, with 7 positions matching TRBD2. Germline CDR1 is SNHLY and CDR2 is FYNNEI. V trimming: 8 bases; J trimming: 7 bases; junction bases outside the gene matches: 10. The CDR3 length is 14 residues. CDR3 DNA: TGTGCCAGCGCTGGGCTCCCGGGGGGCGGGGAGCTGTTTTTT. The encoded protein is CASAGLPGGGELFF.

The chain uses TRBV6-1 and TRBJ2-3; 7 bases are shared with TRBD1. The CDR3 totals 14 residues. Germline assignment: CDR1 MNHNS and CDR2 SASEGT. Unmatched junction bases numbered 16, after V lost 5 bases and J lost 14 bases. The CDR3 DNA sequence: TGTGCCAGCAGTCACTCTGCCGGGACAGCAACTTGGTATTTT. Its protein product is CASSHSAGTATWYF.

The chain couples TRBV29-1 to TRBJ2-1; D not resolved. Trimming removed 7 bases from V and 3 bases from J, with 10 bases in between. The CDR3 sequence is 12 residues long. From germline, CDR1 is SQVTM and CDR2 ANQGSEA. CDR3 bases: TGCAGCGCCGGACCGTACTACAATGAGCAGTTCTTC. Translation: CSAGPYYNEQFF.

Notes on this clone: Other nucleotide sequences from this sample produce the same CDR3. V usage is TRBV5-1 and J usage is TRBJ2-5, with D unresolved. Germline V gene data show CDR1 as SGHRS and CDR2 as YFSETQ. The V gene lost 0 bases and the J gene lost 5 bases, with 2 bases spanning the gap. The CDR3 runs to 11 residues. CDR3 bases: TGCGCCAGCAGCTTGGTTGAGACCCAGTACTTC. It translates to CASSLVETQYF.

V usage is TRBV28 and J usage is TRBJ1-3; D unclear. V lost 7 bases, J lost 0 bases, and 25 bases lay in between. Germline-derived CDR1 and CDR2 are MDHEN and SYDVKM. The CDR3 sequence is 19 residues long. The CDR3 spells CASTIRTGYRSSSGNTIYF. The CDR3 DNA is TGTGCCAGCACGATAAGGACGGGATACCGATCATCCTCTGGAAACACCATATATTTT.

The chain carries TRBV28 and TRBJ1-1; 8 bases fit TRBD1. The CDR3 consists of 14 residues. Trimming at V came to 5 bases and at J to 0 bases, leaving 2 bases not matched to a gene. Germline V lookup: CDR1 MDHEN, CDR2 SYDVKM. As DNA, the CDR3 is TGTGCCAGCAGTCCACAGGGGGTGAACACTGAAGCTTTCTTT. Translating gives CASSPQGVNTEAFF.

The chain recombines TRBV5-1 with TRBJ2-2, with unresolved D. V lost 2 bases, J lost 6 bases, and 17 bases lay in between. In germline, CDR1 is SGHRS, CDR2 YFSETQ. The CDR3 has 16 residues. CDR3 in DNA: TGCGCCAGCAGCTTATCCCCCCTCAGAGTCTCCGGGGAGCTGTTTTTT. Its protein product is CASSLSPLRVSGELFF. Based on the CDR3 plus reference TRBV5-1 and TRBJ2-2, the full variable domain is KAGVTQTPRYLIKTRGQQVTLSCSPISGHRSVSWYQQTPGQGLQFLFEYFSETQRNKGNFPGRFSGRQFSNSRSEMNVSTLELGDSALYLCASSLSPLRVSGELFFGEGSRLTVL.